The clone carrying this T cell receptor (beta chain) is medium-sized (0.01 to 0.1%) in the sample. In germline, CDR1 is KGHDR, CDR2 SFDVKD. Trimming cost V 0 bases and J 4 bases; bases outside gene matches: 6. CDR3 size: 16 residues. Each CDR3 protein is one row after TCRdb ran MiXCR on the RT-PCR reads. The data contain roughly 4,400 distinct CDR3 sequences, 30% to 40% of them singletons. This sequence joins TRBV24-1 and TRBJ2-3; 7 bases line up with TRBD1. The clonotype was recovered from a female donor with primary Sjogren's syndrome. Specimen: memory CD4+ T cells from salivary gland. The CDR3: CATSDLQGGTADTQYF. The DNA of the CDR3 is TGTGCCACCAGTGATTTGCAAGGGGGCACGGCAGATACGCAGTATTTT.